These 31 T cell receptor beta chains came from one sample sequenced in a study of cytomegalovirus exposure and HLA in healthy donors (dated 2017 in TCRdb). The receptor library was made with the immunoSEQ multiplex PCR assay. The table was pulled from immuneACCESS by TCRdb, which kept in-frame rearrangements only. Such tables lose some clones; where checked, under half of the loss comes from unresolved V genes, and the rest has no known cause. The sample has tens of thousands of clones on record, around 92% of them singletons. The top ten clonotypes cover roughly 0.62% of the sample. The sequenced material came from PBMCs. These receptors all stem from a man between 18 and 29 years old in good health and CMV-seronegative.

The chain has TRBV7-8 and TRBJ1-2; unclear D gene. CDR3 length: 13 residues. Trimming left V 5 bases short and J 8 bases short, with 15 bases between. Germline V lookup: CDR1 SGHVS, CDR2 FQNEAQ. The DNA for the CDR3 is TGTGCCAGCAGCCTCCGTTTTGAGGAGGGCTACACCTTC. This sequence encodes CASSLRFEEGYTF.

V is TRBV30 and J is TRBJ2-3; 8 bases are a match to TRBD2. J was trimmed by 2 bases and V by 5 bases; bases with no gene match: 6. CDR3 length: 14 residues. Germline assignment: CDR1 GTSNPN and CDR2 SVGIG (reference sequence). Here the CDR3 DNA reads TGTGCCTGGGACCTAGCGGGCCTCACAGATACGCAGTATTTT. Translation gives CAWDLAGLTDTQYF. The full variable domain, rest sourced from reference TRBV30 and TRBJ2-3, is SQTIHQWPATLVQPVGSPLSLECTVEGTSNPNLYWYRQAAGRGLQLLFYSVGIGQISSEVPQNLSASRPQDRQFILSSKKLLLSDSGFYLCAWDLAGLTDTQYFGPGTRLTVL.

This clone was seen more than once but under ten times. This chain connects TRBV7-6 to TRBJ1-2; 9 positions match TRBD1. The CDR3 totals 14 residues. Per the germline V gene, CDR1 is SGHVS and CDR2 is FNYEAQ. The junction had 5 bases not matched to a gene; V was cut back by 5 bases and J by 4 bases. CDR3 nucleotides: TGTGCCAGCAGCCCTACAGGGGGCGGCTATGGCTACACCTTC. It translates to CASSPTGGGYGYTF.

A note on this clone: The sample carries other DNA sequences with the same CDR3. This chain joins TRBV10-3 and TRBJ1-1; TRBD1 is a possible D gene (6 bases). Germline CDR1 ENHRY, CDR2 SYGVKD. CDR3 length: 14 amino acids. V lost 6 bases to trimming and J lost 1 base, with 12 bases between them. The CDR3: CAIRQGQENTEAFF. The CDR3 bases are TGTGCCATCAGACAGGGCCAGGAGAACACTGAAGCTTTCTTT.

The DNA for the CDR3 is TGTGCCAGCACCGTAGTACAGGGTCTCGACGAGCAGTACTTC. Its protein is CASTVVQGLDEQYF. The chain joins TRBV2 to TRBJ2-7; weak D call: TRBD1 (6 bases). With 7 bases removed from V and 5 bases from J, the gap between germline ends came to 18 bases. Germline V gives CDR1 SNHLY, CDR2 FYNNEI. CDR3 length equals 14 residues.

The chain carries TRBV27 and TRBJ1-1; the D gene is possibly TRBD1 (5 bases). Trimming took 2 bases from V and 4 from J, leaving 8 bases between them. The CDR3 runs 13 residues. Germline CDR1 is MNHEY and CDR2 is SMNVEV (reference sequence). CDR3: CASSLQGTTEAFF. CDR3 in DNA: TGTGCCAGCAGTTTACAGGGAACCACTGAAGCTTTCTTT.

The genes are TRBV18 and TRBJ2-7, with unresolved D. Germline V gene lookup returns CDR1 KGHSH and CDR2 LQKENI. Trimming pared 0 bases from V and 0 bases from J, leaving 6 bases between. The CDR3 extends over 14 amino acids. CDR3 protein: CASSPPTSSYEQYF. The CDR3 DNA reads TGTGCCAGCTCACCACCTACGAGCTCCTACGAGCAGTACTTC.

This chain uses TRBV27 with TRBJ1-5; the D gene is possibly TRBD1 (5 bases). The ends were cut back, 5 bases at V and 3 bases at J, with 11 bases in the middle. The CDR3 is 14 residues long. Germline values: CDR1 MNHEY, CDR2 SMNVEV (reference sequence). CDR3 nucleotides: TGTGCCAGCAGTCCGCAGGGATTCAATCAGCCCCAGCATTTT. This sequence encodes CASSPQGFNQPQHF.

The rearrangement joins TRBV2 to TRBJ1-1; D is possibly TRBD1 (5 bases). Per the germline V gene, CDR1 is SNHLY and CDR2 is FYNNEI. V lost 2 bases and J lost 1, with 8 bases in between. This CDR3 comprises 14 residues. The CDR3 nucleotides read TGTGCCAGCAGTGAAACAACAGGGAACACTGAAGCTTTCTTT. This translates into CASSETTGNTEAFF. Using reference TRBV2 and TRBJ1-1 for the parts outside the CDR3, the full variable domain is EPEVTQTPSHQVTQMGQEVILRCVPISNHLYFYWYRQILGQKVEFLVSFYNNEISEKSEIFDDQFSVERPDGSNFTLKIRSTKLEDSAMYFCASSETTGNTEAFFGQGTRLTVV.

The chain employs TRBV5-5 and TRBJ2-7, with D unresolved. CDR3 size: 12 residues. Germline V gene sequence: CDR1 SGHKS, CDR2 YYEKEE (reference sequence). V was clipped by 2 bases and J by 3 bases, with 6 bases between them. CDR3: CASSFADYEQYF. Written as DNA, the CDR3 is TGTGCCAGCAGCTTTGCAGACTACGAGCAGTACTTC.

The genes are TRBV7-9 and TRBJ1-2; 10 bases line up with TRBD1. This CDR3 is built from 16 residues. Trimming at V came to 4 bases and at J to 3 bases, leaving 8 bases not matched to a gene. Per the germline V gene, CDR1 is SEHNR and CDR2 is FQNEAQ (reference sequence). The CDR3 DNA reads TGTGCCAGCAGCTCCCGGGACAGGGGTTACGACTATGGCTACACCTTC. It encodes CASSSRDRGYDYGYTF.

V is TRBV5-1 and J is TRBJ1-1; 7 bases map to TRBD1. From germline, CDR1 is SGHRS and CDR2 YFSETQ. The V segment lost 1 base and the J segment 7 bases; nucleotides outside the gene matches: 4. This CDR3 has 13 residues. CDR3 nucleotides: TGCGCCAGCAGCTTGACAGGGGATGATGAAGCTTTCTTT. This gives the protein CASSLTGDDEAFF.

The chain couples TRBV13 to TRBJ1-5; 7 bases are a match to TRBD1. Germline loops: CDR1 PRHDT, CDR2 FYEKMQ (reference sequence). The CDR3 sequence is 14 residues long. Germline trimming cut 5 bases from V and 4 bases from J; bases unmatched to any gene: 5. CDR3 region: CASSAGGFNQPQHF. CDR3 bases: TGTGCCAGCAGCGCAGGGGGGTTTAATCAGCCCCAGCATTTT. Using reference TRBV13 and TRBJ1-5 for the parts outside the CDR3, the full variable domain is AAGVIQSPRHLIKEKRETATLKCYPIPRHDTVYWYQQGPGQDPQFLISFYEKMQSDKGSIPDRFSAQQFSDYHSELNMSSLELGDSALYFCASSAGGFNQPQHFGDGTRLSIL.

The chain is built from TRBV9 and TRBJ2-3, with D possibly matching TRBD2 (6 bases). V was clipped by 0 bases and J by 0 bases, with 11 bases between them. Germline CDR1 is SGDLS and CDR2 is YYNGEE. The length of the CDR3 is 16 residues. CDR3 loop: CASSVEAGPSTDTQYF. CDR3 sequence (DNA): TGTGCCAGCAGCGTAGAGGCGGGGCCTAGCACAGATACGCAGTATTTT.

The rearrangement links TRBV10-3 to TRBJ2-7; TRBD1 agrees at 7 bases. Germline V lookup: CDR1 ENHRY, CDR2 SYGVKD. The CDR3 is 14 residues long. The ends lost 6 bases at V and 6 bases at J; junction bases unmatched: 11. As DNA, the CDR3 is TGTGCCATCAGAGAAATCCGGGACAGTGGCGAGCAGTACTTC. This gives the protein CAIREIRDSGEQYF.

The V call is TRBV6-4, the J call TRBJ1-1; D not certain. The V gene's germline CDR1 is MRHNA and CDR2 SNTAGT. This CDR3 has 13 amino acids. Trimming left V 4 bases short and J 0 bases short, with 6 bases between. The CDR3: CASSVSMNTEAFF. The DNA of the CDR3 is TGTGCCAGCAGTGTCTCCATGAACACTGAAGCTTTCTTT.

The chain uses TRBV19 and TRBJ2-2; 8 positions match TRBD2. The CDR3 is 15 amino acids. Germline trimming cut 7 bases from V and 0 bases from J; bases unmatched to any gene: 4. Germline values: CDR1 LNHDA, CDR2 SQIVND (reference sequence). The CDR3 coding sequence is TGTGCCAGTAACGGGGGACTAGCGAACACCGGGGAGCTGTTTTTT. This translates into CASNGGLANTGELFF.

For the CDR3, the DNA is TGTGCCAGCTCACCATCGGGAACTGAAGCTTTCTTT. Protein: CASSPSGTEAFF. The chain has TRBV18 and TRBJ1-1; D gene unclear. Germline lookup yields CDR1 KGHSH and CDR2 LQKENI. Trimming removed 2 bases from V and 5 bases from J, with 6 bases in between. CDR3 length: 12 residues.

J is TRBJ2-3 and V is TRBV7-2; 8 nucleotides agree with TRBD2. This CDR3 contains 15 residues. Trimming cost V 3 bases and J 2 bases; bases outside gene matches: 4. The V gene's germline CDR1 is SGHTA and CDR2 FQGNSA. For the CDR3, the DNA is TGTGCCAGCAGCTTTACTAGCGGTTACACAGATACGCAGTATTTT. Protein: CASSFTSGYTDTQYF.

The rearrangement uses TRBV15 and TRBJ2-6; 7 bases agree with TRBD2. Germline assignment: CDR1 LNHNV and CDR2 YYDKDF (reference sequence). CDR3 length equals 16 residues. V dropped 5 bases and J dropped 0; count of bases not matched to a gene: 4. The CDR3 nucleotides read TGTGCCACCAGCTGGCCGGGGGGCTCTGGGGCCAACGTCCTGACTTTC. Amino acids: CATSWPGGSGANVLTF.

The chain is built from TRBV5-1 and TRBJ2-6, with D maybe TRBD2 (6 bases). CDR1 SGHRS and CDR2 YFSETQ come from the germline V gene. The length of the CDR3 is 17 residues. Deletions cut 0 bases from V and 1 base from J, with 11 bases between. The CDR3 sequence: CASSLGGTQSGANVLTF. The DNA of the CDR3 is TGCGCCAGCAGCTTGGGCGGGACCCAGTCTGGGGCCAACGTCCTGACTTTC.

CDR3 in DNA: TGCGCCAGCAGCCAAGGGGCGGGGGTAAAGCAGTACTTC. Amino acid sequence: CASSQGAGVKQYF. The chain joins TRBV4-3 to TRBJ2-7; TRBD2 agrees at 7 bases. CDR1 and CDR2 (germline): LGHNA, YSLEER. This CDR3 has 13 residues. With 1 base clipped from V and 8 bases from J, the junction kept 5 bases outside the gene matches.

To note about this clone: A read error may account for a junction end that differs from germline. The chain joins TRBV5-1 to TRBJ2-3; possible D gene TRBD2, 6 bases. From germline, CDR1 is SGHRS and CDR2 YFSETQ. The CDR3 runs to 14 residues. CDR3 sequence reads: CARSLGGVTDTQYF. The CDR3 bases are TGCGCCAGAAGCTTGGGGGGAGTCACAGATACGCAGTATTTT.

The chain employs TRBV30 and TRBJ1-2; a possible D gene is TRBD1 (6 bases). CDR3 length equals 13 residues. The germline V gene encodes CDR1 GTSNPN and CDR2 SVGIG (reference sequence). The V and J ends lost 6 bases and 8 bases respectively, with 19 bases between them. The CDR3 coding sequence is TGTGCCTGCAACACGGCAGGGGCAAGGGGCTACACCTTC. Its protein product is CACNTAGARGYTF.

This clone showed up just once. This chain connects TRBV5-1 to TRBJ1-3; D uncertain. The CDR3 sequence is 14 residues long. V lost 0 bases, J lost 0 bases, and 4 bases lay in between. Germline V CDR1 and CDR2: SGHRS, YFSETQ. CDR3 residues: CASSLASSGNTIYF. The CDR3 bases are TGCGCCAGCAGCTTGGCCTCCTCTGGAAACACCATATATTTT.

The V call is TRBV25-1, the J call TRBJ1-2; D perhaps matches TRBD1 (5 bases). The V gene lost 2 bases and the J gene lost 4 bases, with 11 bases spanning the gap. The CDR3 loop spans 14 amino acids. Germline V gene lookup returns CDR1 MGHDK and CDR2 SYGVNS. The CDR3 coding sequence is TGTGCCAGCAGTGAACCAGGACAAGCCTATGGCTACACCTTC. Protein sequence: CASSEPGQAYGYTF.

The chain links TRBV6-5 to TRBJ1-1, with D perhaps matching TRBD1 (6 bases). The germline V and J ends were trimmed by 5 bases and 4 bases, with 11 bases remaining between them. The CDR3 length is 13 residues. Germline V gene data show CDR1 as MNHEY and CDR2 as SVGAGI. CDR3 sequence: CASSQGGFTEAFF. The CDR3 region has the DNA TGTGCCAGCAGTCAAGGGGGTTTCACTGAAGCTTTCTTT.

The DNA for the CDR3 is TGTGCCAGTAGTATCGGCCGGGAGGTTTACAATGAGCAGTTCTTC. It codes for CASSIGREVYNEQFF. V usage is TRBV19 and J usage is TRBJ2-1, with 7 bases fitting TRBD2. The CDR3 runs 15 residues. V lost 3 bases and J lost 4; bases outside the gene matches: 6. Germline V gene lookup returns CDR1 LNHDA and CDR2 SQIVND (reference sequence).

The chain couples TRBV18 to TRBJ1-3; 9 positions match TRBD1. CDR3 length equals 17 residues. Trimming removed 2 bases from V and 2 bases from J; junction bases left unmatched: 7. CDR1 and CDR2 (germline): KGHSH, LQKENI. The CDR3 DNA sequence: TGTGCCAGCTCACCATCCGGGACAGGGAACCCTGGAAACACCATATATTTT. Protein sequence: CASSPSGTGNPGNTIYF. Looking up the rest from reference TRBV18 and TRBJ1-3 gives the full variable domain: NAGVMQNPRHLVRRRGQEARLRCSPMKGHSHVYWYRQLPEEGLKFMVYLQKENIIDESGMPKERFSAEFPKEGPSILRIQQVVRGDSAAYFCASSPSGTGNPGNTIYFGEGSWLTVV.

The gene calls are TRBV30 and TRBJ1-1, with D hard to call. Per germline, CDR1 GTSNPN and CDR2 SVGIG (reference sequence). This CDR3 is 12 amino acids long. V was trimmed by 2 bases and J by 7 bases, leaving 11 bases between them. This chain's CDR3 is CAWSPRPSEAFF. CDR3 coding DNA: TGTGCCTGGAGTCCCAGGCCAAGTGAAGCTTTCTTT.

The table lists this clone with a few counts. The CDR3 loop is CASSQGMGEGRYEQYF. CDR3 in DNA: TGTGCCAGCAGCCAAGGTATGGGGGAGGGCCGGTACGAGCAGTACTTC. The rearrangement joins TRBV4-2 to TRBJ2-7, with TRBD2 matching over 7 bases. Germline CDR1 reads LGHNA; CDR2 reads YNFKEQ. After removal of 1 base from V and 4 bases from J, the junction contained 10 bases not matched to a gene. The CDR3 contains 16 residues.